Given below is one T cell receptor beta chain in context. It lacks a known antigen. There are no base qualities to consult, and no much larger clone falls within one base. Participants in the prospective study were aged roughly 18 to 95 years, lived in 20 to 30 United States geographic areas, and enrolled through a virtual design. Cohort assignment in the prospective study relied on participant-reported clinical history from a screening survey and a study questionnaire. For ImmuneRACE Cohort 3, a participant was defined as recovered based on two consecutive negative NP/OP PCR tests, clearance by a healthcare professional, or resolution of symptoms. In the prospective study, mobile phlebotomists collected whole blood, serum and a nasopharyngeal or oropharyngeal swab from each participant. Prospective study participants could optionally give additional blood draws and questionnaires over an approximately 2-month period. Blood samples from the prospective study were shipped frozen or at room temperature prior to DNA extraction.

TCRbeta CDR3 regions were amplified from genomic DNA using the immunoSEQ Assay, a bias-controlled multiplex PCR. The authors processed their data as follows. The number of nucleated cells in each sample was estimated from the amplification of reference gene primers within the assay. Sequence reads were collapsed and filtered to measure the absolute abundance of every unique TCRbeta CDR3 rearrangement. Productive Simpson clonality was computed per sample as the square root of Simpson's diversity index over productive rearrangements. TCRdb holds this immuneACCESS table with in-frame rearrangements only. Some clones are missing; in checked studies, unresolved V genes explain under half, and the rest has no known cause. V and J calls and clone size are those listed in that table; D and trimming were worked out from the DNA. The sample profile shows 300,000 or so clones; nearly 90% of them were found once. 5.5% to 7% of the sample goes to the ten largest clones.

The CDR3, from cysteine to phenylalanine, totals 14 residues. Solely the CDR3 DNA is kept, with 42 bases framed from the first base. CDR1 and CDR2, per the germline V gene, are SGHRS and YFSETQ. V has 7 bases trimmed and J has 1 base trimmed; junction bases matching no gene number 2. This sample stems from a study of blood T cell repertoires in COVID-19 (dated by TCRdb to between 2020 and 2021). Turning to the overall study: The collaborator samples originated in the United States, Italy and Spain and spanned the acute and convalescent phases of COVID-19. Samples came from the ongoing ImmuneRACE study (first 160 participants) plus 1,254 subjects from 6 global collaborators. Sample metadata almost always included a de-identified subject ID, COVID-19 status, age in years and sex. Deeply sampled blood TCRbeta repertoires from subjects exposed to, actively infected with, or recovered from COVID-19 were included in the dataset. The material from the prospective study consisted of cDNA or gDNA derived from T cells, B-cell-depleted T cells, or PBMCs. A freely available public database, intended as a resource for researchers studying the immune response to SARS-CoV-2, is where the repertoires were released. Where available, HLA class I and class II types were obtained from metadata supplied by the sample provider rather than from assay-based typing. Paper-wide results and their limitations: Clinical and demographic metadata were provided uncurated, with the amount varying by source and participant.

The sequence joins TRBV5-1 to TRBJ2-6, and 7 bases in between align with TRBD1. The TCR originated in a woman in her twenties or thirties who had recovered from COVID-19. Sequencing input: PBMCs or T cells enriched from blood (not recorded which). The CDR3 amino acid sequence is: CASVQGSGANVLTF. The DNA reads as follows: TGCGCCAGCGTACAGGGGTCTGGGGCCAACGTCCTGACTTTC.